Here is one T cell receptor (beta chain) with its context. The antigen is unknown. This entry belongs to a study of T cells in localized non-small cell lung cancer. Findings and limits, study-wide: Paired adjacent lung recovered a median approximately 62 of the top 100 tumor clones. The greatest T cell clonality was found in uninvolved adjacent lung (higher than in tumor). A denser population of T cells in blood accompanied longer overall survival.

The CDR3 covers 14 residues. Germline values: CDR1 KGHSH, CDR2 LQKENI. The ends were cut back, 0 bases at V and 5 bases at J, with 10 bases in the middle. Profiled with immunoSEQ multiplex PCR; TCRdb holds only in-frame clones, not every one. The sample records tens of thousands of clones, roughly 90% being singletons. V and J are TRBV18 and TRBJ2-5, with no clear D. Sequencing used peripheral blood, obtained before any cancer treatment. The TCR comes from a man between 40 and 70 years old with stage I squamous cell lung carcinoma. CDR3 amino acids: CASSPPGFRETQYF. The CDR3 region has the DNA TGTGCCAGCTCACCACCTGGGTTCAGGGAGACCCAGTACTTC.